These 24 T cell receptor beta chains originate from one sample sequenced in a study of blood T cell repertoires in COVID-19. Clones were sequenced by immunoSEQ multiplex PCR, and TCRdb holds only the in-frame ones, with some missing. This table holds about 270,000 clones, approximately 86% found once. Specimen: peripheral blood. The receptors shown here come from a man in his forties or fifties with active or convalescent COVID-19.

The chain recombines TRBV19 with TRBJ2-3, with TRBD1 matching over 7 bases. With V trimmed by 7 bases and J by 5 bases, 12 bases remained unmatched. Germline V gene lookup returns CDR1 LNHDA and CDR2 SQIVND (reference sequence). This CDR3 comprises 15 residues. The CDR3 nucleotides are TGTGCCAGTACCGGGCTGGGGACAGTAGGAGATACGCAGTATTTT. Translating it yields CASTGLGTVGDTQYF.

The V gene is TRBV7-3, the J gene TRBJ2-1, with 8 nucleotides matching TRBD2. The CDR3 covers 15 residues. CDR1 SGHTA and CDR2 FQGTGA come from the germline V gene. The V gene end was trimmed by 2 bases and the J gene end by 5 bases; junction bases not matched to a gene: 5. CDR3 coding DNA: TGTGCCAGCAGCTTAGAAGCGGGAGTCCACAATGAGCAGTTCTTC. This encodes CASSLEAGVHNEQFF.

This clone was seen more than once but under ten times. The CDR3 coding sequence is TGTGCCAGCAGAGTCGGGACAGGGGGCAAGGTTGAGCAGTTCTTC. Residues: CASRVGTGGKVEQFF. The V gene is TRBV6-5, the J gene TRBJ2-1, with 12 bases fitting TRBD1. Germline-derived CDR1 and CDR2 are MNHEY and SVGAGI. The CDR3 length is 15 residues. V was pared by 6 bases and J by 9 bases, with 9 bases of the junction left unmatched.

This chain links TRBV30 with TRBJ1-2; D might be TRBD1 (5 bases). This CDR3 has 11 residues. Germline values: CDR1 GTSNPN, CDR2 SVGIG (reference sequence). V was cut by 0 bases and J by 8 bases, with 7 bases left in between. The CDR3 here is CAWSVGGGYTF. In nucleotides, the CDR3 is TGTGCCTGGAGTGTCGGGGGAGGCTACACCTTC. The whole variable domain, remainder taken from reference TRBV30 and TRBJ1-2, is SQTIHQWPATLVQPVGSPLSLECTVEGTSNPNLYWYRQAAGRGLQLLFYSVGIGQISSEVPQNLSASRPQDRQFILSSKKLLLSDSGFYLCAWSVGGGYTFGSGTRLTVV.

This chain links TRBV19 with TRBJ1-1; tentative D call: TRBD1 (6 bases). The V end lost 7 bases, the J end lost 1 base, and 13 bases lay between the germline ends. There are 14 residues in the CDR3. Per germline, CDR1 LNHDA and CDR2 SQIVND (reference sequence). This CDR3 is CASMAPQGNTEAFF. The CDR3 bases are TGTGCCAGTATGGCCCCACAGGGGAACACTGAAGCTTTCTTT.

V gene TRBV7-3 combines with J gene TRBJ2-2; 7 nucleotides agree with TRBD2. The CDR3 loop spans 16 amino acids. After removal of 5 bases from V and 2 bases from J, the junction contained 8 bases not matched to a gene. The V gene's germline CDR1 is SGHTA and CDR2 FQGTGA. As DNA, the CDR3 is TGTGCCAGCAGCGCCCAGCCGGGGGGAAACACCGGGGAGCTGTTTTTT. It specifies CASSAQPGGNTGELFF. The entire variable domain, with the rest obtained from reference TRBV7-3 and TRBJ2-2, is as follows: GAGVSQTPSNKVTEKGKYVELRCDPISGHTALYWYRQSLGQGPEFLIYFQGTGAADDSGLPNDRFFAVRPEGSVSTLKIQRTERGDSAVYLCASSAQPGGNTGELFFGEGSRLTVL.

This chain uses TRBV11-3 with TRBJ2-3; 9 bases match TRBD2. The length of the CDR3 is 16 residues. V was pared by 5 bases and J by 7 bases, with 13 bases of the junction left unmatched. The germline V gene has CDR1 SGHNT and CDR2 YENEEA. In DNA form, the CDR3 reads TGTGCCAGCAGCGCCCCTGGACTAGCGTTGCTACATACGCAGTATTTT. Protein sequence: CASSAPGLALLHTQYF. Filled out from reference TRBV11-3 and TRBJ2-3, the complete variable domain reads EAGVVQSPRYKIIEKKQPVAFWCNPISGHNTLYWYLQNLGQGPELLIRYENEEAVDDSQLPKDRFSAERLKGVDSTLKIQPAELGDSAVYLCASSAPGLALLHTQYFGPGTRLTVL.

This clone was seen only once. The CDR3 sequence: CASSPGQTTNEKLFF. The CDR3 DNA is TGTGCCAGCAGCCCTGGACAGACAACTAATGAAAAACTGTTTTTT. The chain combines TRBV11-3 with TRBJ1-4; D is possibly TRBD1 (6 bases). The germline V gene encodes CDR1 SGHNT and CDR2 YENEEA. Trimming stripped 5 bases from V and 0 bases from J, with 10 bases between. The CDR3 extends over 15 amino acids.

The chain employs TRBV12-3 or TRBV12-4 and TRBJ2-7, with D perhaps matching TRBD1 (7 bases). This CDR3 has 13 residues. The V end lost 3 bases, the J end lost 7 bases, and 13 bases lay between the germline ends. As DNA, the CDR3 is TGTGCCAGCAGTTTCAAGGGGGCGGGGGAGCAGTACTTC. It yields the protein CASSFKGAGEQYF.

The J gene is TRBJ2-7, the V gene TRBV28; 7 nucleotides match TRBD2. J gave up 7 bases and V 4 bases, and 13 bases lay outside the gene matches. The CDR3 covers 15 residues. Looked up from germline, CDR1 is MDHEN and CDR2 is SYDVKM. CDR3 nucleotide sequence: TGTGCCAGCAGTTCGACCTTGGGAGGGGTGTTTGAGCAGTACTTC. This sequence encodes CASSSTLGGVFEQYF.

The CDR3 region has the DNA TGTGCCAGCCAATTGGCATACGGCTACACCTTC. Protein: CASQLAYGYTF. The chain recombines TRBV2 with TRBJ1-2; D is unresolved. The CDR3 covers 11 residues. Trimming pared 8 bases from V and 8 bases from J, leaving 12 bases between. Germline V gene sequence: CDR1 SNHLY, CDR2 FYNNEI. The whole variable domain, remainder taken from reference TRBV2 and TRBJ1-2, is EPEVTQTPSHQVTQMGQEVILRCVPISNHLYFYWYRQILGQKVEFLVSFYNNEISEKSEIFDDQFSVERPDGSNFTLKIRSTKLEDSAMYFCASQLAYGYTFGSGTRLTVV.

J is TRBJ2-6 and V is TRBV5-1, with D possibly TRBD1 on 6 matching bases. CDR1 and CDR2 (germline): SGHRS, YFSETQ. The CDR3 extends over 15 amino acids. The ends were cut back, 3 bases at V and 2 bases at J, with 9 bases in the middle. Here the CDR3 reads CASSSDSPGANVLTF. The CDR3 coding sequence is TGCGCCAGCAGCTCGGACAGCCCTGGGGCCAACGTCCTGACTTTC.

The chain employs TRBV27 and TRBJ2-7; 10 bases map to TRBD2. Germline V gene data show CDR1 as MNHEY and CDR2 as SMNVEV (reference sequence). The CDR3 is made up of 15 amino acids. With 4 bases clipped from V and 0 bases from J, the junction kept 3 bases outside the gene matches. The CDR3 is CASSSLAGFSYEQYF. CDR3 DNA: TGTGCCAGCAGTTCACTAGCGGGGTTCTCCTACGAGCAGTACTTC.

The CDR3 region is CATSDLSLQEVNEQFF. The CDR3 nucleotides are TGTGCCACCAGTGATTTGTCCCTTCAGGAGGTCAATGAGCAGTTCTTC. The chain uses TRBV24-1 and TRBJ2-1; tentative D call: TRBD2 (5 bases). Germline loops: CDR1 KGHDR, CDR2 SFDVKD. This CDR3 region has 16 residues. Trimming took off 0 bases at V and 6 bases at J, with 14 bases between the two ends.

The rearrangement uses TRBV9 and TRBJ1-1, with D possibly matching TRBD1 (6 bases). CDR3 length: 14 amino acids. Trimming took off 0 bases at V and 3 bases at J, with 9 bases between the two ends. From germline, CDR1 is SGDLS and CDR2 YYNGEE. The CDR3 loop reads CASSVVQGHTEAFF. As DNA, the CDR3 is TGTGCCAGCAGCGTAGTCCAGGGGCACACTGAAGCTTTCTTT.

This clone was seen only once. This chain's CDR3 is CASSFAGENNEKLFF. CDR3 nucleotides: TGTGCCAGCAGTTTCGCCGGGGAGAATAATGAAAAACTGTTTTTT. The chain joins TRBV28 to TRBJ1-4; D gene uncertain. The germline V gene has CDR1 MDHEN and CDR2 SYDVKM. The germline V and J ends were trimmed by 3 bases and 4 bases, with 12 bases remaining between them. The CDR3 runs 15 residues. The full variable domain, in which reference TRBV28 and TRBJ1-4 provide the parts outside the CDR3, is DVKVTQSSRYLVKRTGEKVFLECVQDMDHENMFWYRQDPGLGLRLIYFSYDVKMKEKGDIPEGYSVSREKKERFSLILESASTNQTSMYLCASSFAGENNEKLFFGSGTQLSVL.

V usage is TRBV6-1 and J usage is TRBJ2-7; 11 nucleotides agree with TRBD2. V dropped 1 base and J dropped 4; count of bases not matched to a gene: 3. The CDR3 spans 15 residues. Per the germline V gene, CDR1 is MNHNS and CDR2 is SASEGT. CDR3 DNA sequence: TGTGCCAGCAGTGAAGGCGCTAGCGGGAGGTACGAGCAGTACTTC. Amino acids: CASSEGASGRYEQYF.

The V call is TRBV5-8, the J call TRBJ2-7, with 8 bases lining up with TRBD2. CDR1 is SGHTS and CDR2 is YDEGEE in the germline V gene. V trimming: 4 bases; J trimming: 0 bases; junction bases outside the gene matches: 6. The CDR3 has 15 amino acids. CDR3 nucleotides: TGTGCCAGCAGCCCCGGGGGGGTGAGCTCCTACGAGCAGTACTTC. It codes for CASSPGGVSSYEQYF.

The V call is TRBV11-1, the J call TRBJ2-7; D possibly corresponds to TRBD1 (6 bases). V lost 5 bases, J lost 3 bases, and 17 bases lay in between. The CDR3 length is 15 residues. Looked up from germline, CDR1 is SGHAT and CDR2 is FQDESV (reference sequence). CDR3 DNA: TGTGCCAGCAGCCAGGGACACCCCCTCGACTACGAGCAGTACTTC. Its protein is CASSQGHPLDYEQYF.

The chain carries TRBV24-1 and TRBJ2-2; the D is unclear. Trimming left V 0 bases short and J 0 bases short, with 7 bases between. This CDR3 is built from 16 residues. Germline V lookup: CDR1 KGHDR, CDR2 SFDVKD. CDR3 nucleotides: TGTGCCACCAGTGATTTGCGCGCCGCGAACACCGGGGAGCTGTTTTTT. It translates to CATSDLRAANTGELFF.

This sequence joins TRBV7-3 and TRBJ2-2; 8 bases are a match to TRBD2. CDR3 size: 14 residues. Germline V gene lookup returns CDR1 SGHTA and CDR2 FQGTGA. V shed 8 bases, J shed 5 bases, and the junction held 7 bases outside the gene matches. This CDR3 reads CASREGGRTGELFF. CDR3 bases: TGTGCCAGCCGGGAGGGCGGGCGGACCGGGGAGCTGTTTTTT.

The chain recombines TRBV11-2 with TRBJ1-1; tentatively, D is TRBD1 (5 bases). Per germline, CDR1 SGHAT and CDR2 FQNNGV. V lost 1 base to trimming and J lost 4 bases, with 13 bases between them. The CDR3 totals 15 residues. CDR3 sequence reads: CASSLVPVGATEAFF. The CDR3 DNA is TGTGCCAGCAGCTTAGTTCCCGTAGGGGCCACTGAAGCTTTCTTT.

Worth noting for this clone: The sample has other DNA sequences that encode this CDR3 too. The rearrangement joins TRBV24-1 to TRBJ1-2, with 8 bases aligning to TRBD1. V trimming: 4 bases; J trimming: 6 bases; junction bases outside the gene matches: 6. The CDR3 has 14 amino acids. Germline assignment: CDR1 KGHDR and CDR2 SFDVKD. This CDR3 is CATSDPGQGNGYTF. In DNA form, the CDR3 reads TGTGCCACCAGTGACCCCGGACAGGGAAATGGCTACACCTTC.

The chain combines TRBV5-1 with TRBJ2-3; perhaps TRBD2 as D (5 bases). CDR3 size: 13 residues. Germline V gene lookup returns CDR1 SGHRS and CDR2 YFSETQ. V was pared by 0 bases and J by 10 bases, with 12 bases between. CDR3 sequence (DNA): TGCGCCAGCAGCTTGGGGGGAGTCTCTGCGCAGTATTTT. Translation gives CASSLGGVSAQYF. The full variable domain, rest sourced from reference TRBV5-1 and TRBJ2-3, is KAGVTQTPRYLIKTRGQQVTLSCSPISGHRSVSWYQQTPGQGLQFLFEYFSETQRNKGNFPGRFSGRQFSNSRSEMNVSTLELGDSALYLCASSLGGVSAQYFGPGTRLTVL.